Shown below are 23 T cell receptor beta chains from a single sample sequenced in a study of blood T cell repertoires in COVID-19. Sequencing was performed with immunoSEQ multiplex PCR; in TCRdb, only in-frame clones are kept and a portion is missing. The sample has 110,000 or so clones, 84% seen once. Sequenced sample: peripheral blood. The receptors here all came from a woman in her forties with acute or convalescent COVID-19.

This sequence joins TRBV5-1 and TRBJ2-3; 10 positions match TRBD2. This CDR3 contains 17 residues. V was pared by 4 bases and J by 1 base, with 9 bases of the junction left unmatched. Germline V gives CDR1 SGHRS, CDR2 YFSETQ. Here the CDR3 DNA reads TGCGCCAGCAGCCCCAGCGGGAGGGTGGGGGGCACAGATACGCAGTATTTT. Amino acid sequence: CASSPSGRVGGTDTQYF.

The CDR3 DNA reads as TGTGCCAGCAGCGTAGGTGGGCAAACCTACACTGAAGCTTTCTTT. This codes for CASSVGGQTYTEAFF. This chain joins TRBV9 and TRBJ1-1, with D unresolved. The CDR3 runs to 15 residues. Germline CDR1 is SGDLS and CDR2 is YYNGEE. V was pared by 0 bases and J by 3 bases, with 12 bases between. The entire variable domain, with the rest obtained from reference TRBV9 and TRBJ1-1, is as follows: DSGVTQTPKHLITATGQRVTLRCSPRSGDLSVYWYQQSLDQGLQFLIQYYNGEERAKGNILERFSAQQFPDLHSELNLSSLELGDSALYFCASSVGGQTYTEAFFGQGTRLTVV.

This chain joins TRBV7-6 and TRBJ2-5; D gene uncertain. CDR3 length equals 15 residues. The germline V gene encodes CDR1 SGHVS and CDR2 FNYEAQ. Trimming removed 2 bases at V and 0 bases at J, with 10 bases between. The CDR3 region is CASSLKPTYQETQYF. CDR3 sequence (DNA): TGTGCCAGCAGCTTAAAGCCTACCTACCAAGAGACCCAGTACTTC.

CDR3 region: CASSFISGGDRRGGYTF. The CDR3 coding sequence is TGTGCCAGCAGTTTTATATCAGGGGGGGACAGGCGAGGAGGCTACACCTTC. The chain couples TRBV28 to TRBJ1-2; 8 bases are shared with TRBD1. This CDR3 is 17 amino acids long. Trimming took 3 bases from V and 8 from J; bases not matched to a gene: 17. The germline V gene has CDR1 MDHEN and CDR2 SYDVKM.

V is TRBV24-1 and J is TRBJ1-2; TRBD1 is a possible D gene (5 bases). The CDR3 covers 15 residues. Germline V CDR1 and CDR2: KGHDR, SFDVKD. The V end was cut by 1 base, the J end by 1 base, with 9 bases between. The CDR3 coding sequence is TGTGCCACCAGTGATTTCCCCGGACATAACTATGGCTACACCTTC. Translated, it gives CATSDFPGHNYGYTF.

The gene calls are TRBV12-3 or TRBV12-4 and TRBJ1-2, with D possibly matching TRBD1 (5 bases). There are 12 residues in the CDR3. Trimming pared 6 bases from V and 8 bases from J, leaving 13 bases between. DNA for the CDR3: TGTGCCAGCAGAGACCGGGGGGAAGGCTACACCTTC. Encoded protein: CASRDRGEGYTF.

V is TRBV12-5 and J is TRBJ1-2, with a possible D match to TRBD1 (6 bases). The CDR3 runs 13 residues. Between the trimmed V and J ends, which lost 5 bases and 4 bases, there was a span of 11 bases. Germline V gene data show CDR1 as LGHNT and CDR2 as FRNRAP. DNA of the CDR3: TGTGCTAGTGGTATCGGACAGCTCTATGGCTACACCTTC. Encoded protein: CASGIGQLYGYTF.

This clone was recorded once. This chain links TRBV7-8 with TRBJ2-3; a possible D gene is TRBD2 (6 bases). The CDR3 runs to 17 residues. Trimming removed 5 bases from V and 2 bases from J, with 20 bases in between. Germline V gene sequence: CDR1 SGHVS, CDR2 FQNEAQ. CDR3 sequence: CASSHVGTYGTTDTQYF. For the CDR3, the DNA is TGTGCCAGCAGCCATGTCGGGACTTACGGAACCACAGATACGCAGTATTTT.

The gene calls are TRBV2 and TRBJ1-5, with D unclear. CDR1 SNHLY and CDR2 FYNNEI come from the germline V gene. This CDR3 is 12 amino acids long. Between the trimmed V and J ends, which lost 4 bases and 5 bases, there was a span of 6 bases. The CDR3: CASSGEYQPQHF. Written as DNA, the CDR3 is TGTGCCAGCAGTGGAGAATATCAGCCCCAGCATTTT.

The chain carries TRBV6-6 and TRBJ1-6; D uncertain. Between the trimmed V and J ends, which lost 6 bases and 2 bases, there was a span of 5 bases. The CDR3 loop spans 13 amino acids. The V gene's germline CDR1 is MNHNY and CDR2 SVGAGI (reference sequence). In DNA form, the CDR3 reads TGTGCCAGCAGCGCGGCCTATAATTCACCCCTCCACTTT. Its translation: CASSAAYNSPLHF.

The CDR3 spells CASSSSSGEGGELFF. The CDR3 DNA is TGTGCCAGCAGCTCCAGTAGCGGGGAGGGCGGGGAGCTGTTTTTT. This chain joins TRBV7-2 and TRBJ2-2; 8 nucleotides align to TRBD2. In germline, CDR1 is SGHTA, CDR2 FQGNSA. The CDR3 has 15 amino acids. Trimming at V came to 4 bases and at J to 7 bases, leaving 8 bases not matched to a gene.

This clone was seen only once. J is TRBJ1-6 and V is TRBV7-9, with D perhaps matching TRBD1 (6 bases). Trimming cost V 5 bases and J 8 bases, with 13 bases left between them. Germline CDR1 reads SEHNR; CDR2 reads FQNEAQ (reference sequence). The CDR3 contains 14 residues. The DNA for the CDR3 is TGTGCCAGCAGCCTGGGACAAGGCTATTCACCCCTCCACTTT. Translation: CASSLGQGYSPLHF.

This clone was counted a single time. The CDR3 region has the DNA TGTGCCAGCAGTTACTTGGAGGAGCCGTATGGCTACACCTTC. It codes for CASSYLEEPYGYTF. This chain connects TRBV6-6 to TRBJ1-2; no clear D gene. V gave up 1 base and J gave up 5 bases, with 11 bases separating them. The CDR3 has 14 residues. The germline V gene encodes CDR1 MNHNY and CDR2 SVGAGI (reference sequence).

V and J are TRBV5-1 and TRBJ1-2; 10 bases agree with TRBD1. V dropped 0 bases and J dropped 4; count of bases not matched to a gene: 0. The CDR3 has 14 residues. The germline V gene encodes CDR1 SGHRS and CDR2 YFSETQ. The CDR3 region is CASSLGDRGYGYTF. In nucleotides, the CDR3 is TGCGCCAGCAGCTTGGGGGACAGGGGCTATGGCTACACCTTC.

Of note for this clone: Other DNA sequences of this sample code for an identical CDR3. The chain employs TRBV7-8 and TRBJ1-4, with D tentatively TRBD1 (6 bases). Germline assignment: CDR1 SGHVS and CDR2 FQNEAQ. The CDR3 extends over 16 amino acids. The germline V and J ends were trimmed by 9 bases and 4 bases, with 21 bases remaining between them. For the CDR3, the DNA is TGTGCCAGTGCCGGAAGGGGGGCGGGGGTTAATGAAAAACTGTTTTTT. As protein: CASAGRGAGVNEKLFF.

The gene calls are TRBV4-1 and TRBJ2-1; 7 positions match TRBD2. The CDR3 runs to 20 residues. J lost 0 bases, V lost 5 bases, and 19 bases had no gene match. CDR1 is MGHRA and CDR2 is YSYEKL in the germline V gene. CDR3 sequence reads: CASSSRGVGNSPSSYNEQFF. CDR3 nucleotide sequence: TGCGCCAGCAGCTCCCGGGGGGTGGGGAATTCTCCGAGCTCCTACAATGAGCAGTTCTTC.

The V and J genes are TRBV7-9 and TRBJ2-7; weak D call: TRBD2 (6 bases). V lost 0 bases and J lost 11, with 20 bases in between. Germline-derived CDR1 and CDR2 are SEHNR and FQNEAQ (reference sequence). The CDR3 spans 15 residues. CDR3 region: CASSLAGTSKRGKYF. The CDR3 coding sequence is TGTGCCAGCAGCTTAGCCGGGACTTCTAAACGTGGGAAGTACTTC.

The CDR3 bases are TGTGCCACCAGCAGAGGGCAGGGGATCTACGAGCAGTACTTC. Encoded protein: CATSRGQGIYEQYF. The chain recombines TRBV15 with TRBJ2-7; possible D gene TRBD1, 6 bases. This CDR3 is built from 14 residues. CDR1 and CDR2 from the germline V gene are LNHNV and YYDKDF (reference sequence). Trimming shortened V by 1 base and J by 3 bases, and 10 bases separated the two germline ends. Supplemented by reference TRBV15 and TRBJ2-7, the full variable domain reads DAMVIQNPRYQVTQFGKPVTLSCSQTLNHNVMYWYQQKSSQAPKLLFHYYDKDFNNEADTPDNFQSRRPNTSFCFLDIRSPGLGDTAMYLCATSRGQGIYEQYFGPGTRLTVT.

The chain combines TRBV6-1 with TRBJ2-7, with D unclear. V lost 0 bases and J 0 bases, leaving 6 bases between the germline ends. The CDR3 runs to 14 residues. Germline V lookup: CDR1 MNHNS, CDR2 SASEGT. The DNA for the CDR3 is TGTGCCAGCAGTGAAGCGCGCCTCTCCTACGAGCAGTACTTC. This codes for CASSEARLSYEQYF.

This clone was found once. The V and J genes are TRBV19 and TRBJ2-2, with D unresolved. V gave up 10 bases and J gave up 1 base, with 7 bases separating them. This CDR3 region has 12 residues. Germline lookup yields CDR1 LNHDA and CDR2 SQIVND (reference sequence). Here the CDR3 DNA reads TGTGCCACCTGTCGGAACACCGGGGAGCTGTTTTTT. As protein: CATCRNTGELFF.

The rearrangement uses TRBV27 and TRBJ2-1; D is perhaps TRBD1 (5 bases). V lost 3 bases and J 0 bases, leaving 9 bases between the germline ends. This CDR3 is 15 amino acids long. Germline values: CDR1 MNHEY, CDR2 SMNVEV (reference sequence). This chain's CDR3 is CASSLGPSSYNEQFF. The DNA for the CDR3 is TGTGCCAGCAGTTTGGGGCCAAGCTCCTACAATGAGCAGTTCTTC.

This sequence joins TRBV6-5 and TRBJ1-2, with D tentatively TRBD1 (5 bases). This CDR3 is 14 amino acids long. The germline V and J ends were trimmed by 6 bases and 10 bases, with 21 bases remaining between them. Germline-derived CDR1 and CDR2 are MNHEY and SVGAGI. The CDR3 is CASRSENQGFVYTF. The CDR3 nucleotides read TGTGCCAGCAGATCCGAGAACCAGGGTTTTGTCTACACCTTC.

The V call is TRBV15, the J call TRBJ1-3, with D perhaps TRBD1 (6 bases). CDR1 LNHNV and CDR2 YYDKDF come from the germline V gene (reference sequence). With 0 bases removed from V and 1 base from J, the gap between germline ends came to 10 bases. The length of the CDR3 is 16 residues. CDR3 amino acids: CATSRDRGWSGNTIYF. CDR3 coding DNA: TGTGCCACCAGCAGAGACAGGGGTTGGTCTGGAAACACCATATATTTT.